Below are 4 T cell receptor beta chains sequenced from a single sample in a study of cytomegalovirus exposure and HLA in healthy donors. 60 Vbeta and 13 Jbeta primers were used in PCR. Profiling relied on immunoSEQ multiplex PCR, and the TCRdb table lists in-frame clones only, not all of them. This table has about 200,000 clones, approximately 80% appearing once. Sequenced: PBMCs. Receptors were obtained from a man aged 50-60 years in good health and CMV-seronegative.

The CDR3 is CASSSVNRGAGYEQYF. CDR3 bases: TGCGCCAGCAGCTCAGTAAATCGGGGGGCCGGTTACGAGCAGTACTTC. The chain couples TRBV5-1 to TRBJ2-5; D perhaps matches TRBD2 (7 bases). The better agreement between TRBJ2-7 and the DNA end casts doubt on the J call. This CDR3 comprises 16 residues. Germline V CDR1 and CDR2: SGHRS, YFSETQ.

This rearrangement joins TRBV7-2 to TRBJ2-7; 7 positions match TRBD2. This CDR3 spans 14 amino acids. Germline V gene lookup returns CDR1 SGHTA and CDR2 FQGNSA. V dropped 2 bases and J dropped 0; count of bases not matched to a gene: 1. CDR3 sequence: CASSLTGGSYEQYF. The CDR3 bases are TGTGCCAGCAGCTTAACGGGAGGCTCCTACGAGCAGTACTTC.

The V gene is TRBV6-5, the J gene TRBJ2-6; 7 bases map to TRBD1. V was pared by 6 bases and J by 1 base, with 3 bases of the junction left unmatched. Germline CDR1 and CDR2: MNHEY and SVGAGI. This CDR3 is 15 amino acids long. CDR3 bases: TGTGCCAGCAGACCAGGGGGTTCTGGGGCCAACGTCCTGACTTTC. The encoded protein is CASRPGGSGANVLTF.

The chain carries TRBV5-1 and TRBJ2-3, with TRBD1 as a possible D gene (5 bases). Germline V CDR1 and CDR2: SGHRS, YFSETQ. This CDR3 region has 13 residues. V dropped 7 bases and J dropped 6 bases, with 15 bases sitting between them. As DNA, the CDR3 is TGCGCCAGCGGAACCTCCCCAGGGGATACGCAGTATTTT. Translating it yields CASGTSPGDTQYF.